Sequencing of this TCR beta chain was carried out in a study of cytomegalovirus exposure and HLA in healthy donors. Study conclusions and caveats: In a later analysis, TCR beta V- and J-gene trimming showed a link to a missense DCLRE1C variant.

The PCR was carried out with 60 Vbeta primers and 13 Jbeta primers. Per the authors' pipeline: Later work found 65 million to 100 million unique TCR beta chains, with 10 million to 14 million shared. Generated by immunoSEQ multiplex PCR, the TCRdb table keeps only in-frame clones and is missing some. The DNA gave D and trimming, while V, J and clone size come from that table. The sample includes about 130,000 clones, around 81% of them seen just once. As regards this clone: Its antigen is not known.

V lost 5 bases, J lost 7 bases, and 7 bases stayed unmatched. The germline V gene encodes CDR1 SGHAT and CDR2 FQNNGV. The CDR3 spans 15 residues. Sequencing was carried out using PBMCs. This receptor was identified in a woman between 50 and 59 years old in good health and CMV-seronegative. The chain uses TRBV11-2 and TRBJ2-1, with 11 nucleotides matching TRBD2. The CDR3 reads CASSRTGLAVNEQFF. CDR3 nucleotide sequence: TGTGCCAGCAGCCGAACGGGACTAGCGGTGAATGAGCAGTTCTTC.